This T cell receptor beta chain was documented in a study of T cells in Graves' hyperthyroidism and ophthalmopathy (dated by TCRdb to the late 2010s). Regarding the complete study: TCR V-J signatures able to tell the groups apart were searched for in a discovery cohort of 100 patients, of whom approximately 40 had Graves' ophthalmopathy and around 57 had stable Graves' hyperthyroidism. Whether ophthalmopathy could be predicted prospectively was tested in an independent validation cohort made up of roughly 19 hyperthyroidism patients plus 17 patients who later progressed to ophthalmopathy. The roughly 100 discovery patients were divided at random into training and test sets in a 7:3 ratio. In addition, the study compared T-cell repertoires in thyroid tissue and in blood from roughly 6 Graves' hyperthyroidism patients. Following sampling, methimazole starting at 30 mg daily was given to hyperthyroidism patients, and high-dose intravenous methylprednisolone was given to ophthalmopathy patients. The paper reports TCR Vbeta CDR3 sequencing of over 120 peripheral blood samples: approximately 41 ophthalmopathy, 70 to 85 hyperthyroidism and 17 progressor patients. Study-wide conclusions, independent of this receptor: No statistical method was used to set the sample size in advance, and investigators knew the group allocation. Blood samples also contained most of the expanded thyroid clonotypes (frequency above 0.001), which suggests that blood repertoires may reflect thyroid immune responses. A 13 V-J signature model separated ophthalmopathy from stable hyperthyroidism, with over 85% sensitivity and 81.08% specificity in cross-validation and 80%/75% in testing. In validation, the model predicted progression to ophthalmopathy with approximately 70% sensitivity and approximately 78% specificity, a median of 6.5 months before onset.

In the case of this clonotype: Its antigen is currently not known. The sample holds no much larger clone one base away, and base qualities are not on file.

Any patient with an uncontrolled infection, another autoimmune disease, pregnancy or lactation was excluded. Clinical symptoms, serum thyroxine and TRAb, thyroid ultrasound, and orbital computed tomography formed the basis for the diagnoses. Trizol reagent was used to extract total RNA, and RNA quality was then checked on an Agilent 2100 Bioanalyzer. Amplification of TCR beta CDR3 regions was carried out from RNA transcripts. The TCR CDR3 was subjected to a first round of RT-PCR using the HTBI primer set and the Qiagen OneStep RT-PCR kit. The libraries were constructed in a second round of multiplex PCR and then size-selected and purified. Libraries were sequenced paired-end with 100 bp reads on an Illumina HiSeq2000. On the authors' methods: SOAPnuke was used to process the raw data, throwing out any read that contained adapters or uncalled bases, had a mean Phred below 15, or lacked an exact constant-primer or identifier match. COPE v1.2.5 was used to merge the high-quality paired reads, and each unique nucleotide sequence was defined as a clonotype. MiTCR v1.1 was used to align clonotypes to the IMGT TRBV, TRBD and TRBJ reference segments. The analysis was restricted to V-J combinations with a frequency above 0.0001, which together covered roughly 99% of the repertoires. The TCS score was defined as F50 (clonal expansion) divided by E x V (chaos), with BLOSUM62-based TCRdist calculated between CDR3 peptides within each V-J. Welch's t-statistics and random forest reduced roughly 530 V-J features to about 13, which were used in a naive Bayes classifier (R e1071). Thyroid-blood repertoire similarity was quantified with the Morisita-Horn index. TCRdb applied fastp at Q25 and MiXCR to the public reads, then kept only in-frame beta chains. A single entry per CDR3 protein holds the most common genes and DNA from its merged rows. These V and J calls rely on TCRdb rather than the paper's analysis. The sample has about 570,000 distinct CDR3 sequences on record, 46% of them singletons. The top ten clonotypes cover 15% to 20% of the sample.

The CDR3 spans 16 residues, from the cysteine through the phenylalanine. Solely the CDR3 DNA is kept, with 48 bases framed from the first base. Between the V and J ends, shortened by 5 bases and 0 bases respectively, the junction contains 15 bases. The germline V gene sets CDR1 to SGHDT and CDR2 to YYEEEE. Rearrangement joined TRBV5-6 to TRBJ1-5; possibly the D gene is TRBD1, per 5 matching bases. Input material: peripheral blood or thyroid tissue (not recorded which). This TCR was sampled from an adult woman with Graves' disease, either hyperthyroidism or ophthalmopathy (not recorded which). The CDR3 has the sequence CASRGGGPNSNQPQHF. In nucleotide form, the sequence is TGTGCCAGCAGGGGGGGAGGGCCTAATAGCAATCAGCCCCAGCATTTT.